This T cell receptor (beta chain) is from a study of T cell responses to AZD1222 COVID-19 vaccine. The length of the CDR3 is 16 residues. V lost 3 bases, J lost 2 bases, and 8 bases stayed unmatched. Looked up from germline, CDR1 is LGHDT and CDR2 is YNNKEL (reference sequence). The data were produced by immunoSEQ multiplex PCR, yet TCRdb's version contains in-frame clones alone and is incomplete. The table lists roughly 70,000 clones, 80% to 90% of them singletons. Comments on this clone: What it recognizes is unknown.

Study-level results: Baseline seropositives among AZD1222 recipients totaled only five to seven. The study found Spike-specific TCR breadth and depth rose after two AZD1222 doses.

The receptor's source is an adult in good health. The source material was peripheral blood, sampled on day 0 of AZD1222 vaccination. This rearrangement joins TRBV3-1 (or the pseudogene TRBV3-2) to TRBJ2-3, with 7 bases that match TRBD2. CDR3 bases: TGTGCCAGCAGCCACTCCGCACTAGCGCCCACAGATACGCAGTATTTT. Translation gives CASSHSALAPTDTQYF.